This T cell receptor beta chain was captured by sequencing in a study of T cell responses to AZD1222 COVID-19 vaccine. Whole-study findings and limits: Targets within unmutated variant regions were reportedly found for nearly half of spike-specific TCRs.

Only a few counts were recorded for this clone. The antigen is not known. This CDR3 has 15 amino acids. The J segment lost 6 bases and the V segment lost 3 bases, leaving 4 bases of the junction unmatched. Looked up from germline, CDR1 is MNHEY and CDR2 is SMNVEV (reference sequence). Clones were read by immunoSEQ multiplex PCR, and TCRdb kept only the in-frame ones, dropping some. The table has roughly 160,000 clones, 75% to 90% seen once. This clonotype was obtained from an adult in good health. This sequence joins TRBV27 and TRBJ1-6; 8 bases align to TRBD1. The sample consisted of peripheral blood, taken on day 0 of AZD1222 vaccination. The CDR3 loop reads CASSFGQGANSPLHF. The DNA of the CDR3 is TGTGCCAGCAGTTTCGGGCAGGGGGCTAATTCACCCCTCCACTTT.